Following are 23 T cell receptor beta chains from one sample sequenced in a study of shared clonotypes between healthy human individuals. Profiling relied on immunoSEQ multiplex PCR, and the TCRdb table lists in-frame clones only, not all of them. The table records 1,400,000 or so clones, approximately 98.5% of them present only once. The material sequenced was naive CD4+ T cells sorted from blood. Indicated subset: CD45RA+ positively selected. The receptors stem from a man aged 30 to 39 in good health.

This chain connects TRBV27 to TRBJ2-5; 8 bases fit TRBD1. The V gene's germline CDR1 is MNHEY and CDR2 SMNVEV (reference sequence). V was clipped by 5 bases and J by 5 bases; unmatched bases: 7. The CDR3 sequence is 14 residues long. The CDR3 here is CASSVTGAEETQYF. The CDR3 DNA reads TGTGCCAGCAGTGTGACAGGGGCGGAGGAGACCCAGTACTTC.

This sequence joins TRBV7-9 and TRBJ2-6; no definite D call. The germline V gene encodes CDR1 SEHNR and CDR2 FQNEAQ (reference sequence). The CDR3 runs 17 residues. V was cut by 5 bases and J by 2 bases, with 16 bases left in between. The CDR3 DNA sequence: TGTGCCAGCAGCCCCCGCTCTGGAGTAGCTGGGGCCAACGTCCTGACTTTC. Its protein is CASSPRSGVAGANVLTF.

This clone came up a few times. This sequence joins TRBV5-1 and TRBJ2-1, with D possibly being TRBD2 (6 bases). Germline assignment: CDR1 SGHRS and CDR2 YFSETQ. There are 15 residues in the CDR3. Trimming removed 0 bases from V and 1 base from J, with 8 bases in between. The CDR3 here is CASSLGLDSYNEQFF. As DNA, the CDR3 is TGCGCCAGCAGCTTGGGACTAGATTCCTACAATGAGCAGTTCTTC. Variable domain in full (rest from reference TRBV5-1 and TRBJ2-1): KAGVTQTPRYLIKTRGQQVTLSCSPISGHRSVSWYQQTPGQGLQFLFEYFSETQRNKGNFPGRFSGRQFSNSRSEMNVSTLELGDSALYLCASSLGLDSYNEQFFGPGTRLTVL.

V usage is TRBV7-2 and J usage is TRBJ1-1; TRBD1 is a possible D gene (6 bases). Trimming stripped 5 bases from V and 3 bases from J, with 13 bases between. The CDR3 consists of 14 residues. Germline loops: CDR1 SGHTA, CDR2 FQGNSA. CDR3 in DNA: TGTGCCAGCAGCACATACCAGGGGTACACTGAAGCTTTCTTT. Translated, it gives CASSTYQGYTEAFF.

The rearrangement links TRBV5-1 to TRBJ2-3; 9 bases match TRBD1. V shed 1 base and J 1 base; nucleotides not matched to a gene: 1. The CDR3 sequence is 15 residues long. In germline, CDR1 is SGHRS, CDR2 YFSETQ. The CDR3 nucleotides read TGCGCCAGCAGCTTGCGGACAGGGGGCACAGATACGCAGTATTTT. Protein sequence: CASSLRTGGTDTQYF.

The gene calls are TRBV18 and TRBJ2-1, with 12 bases identical to TRBD2. V was clipped by 6 bases and J by 7 bases; unmatched bases: 13. Germline loops: CDR1 KGHSH, CDR2 LQKENI. This CDR3 is built from 17 residues. CDR3 amino acids: CASSFTSGRLKGNEQFF. DNA of the CDR3: TGTGCCAGCTCGTTCACTAGCGGGAGGCTAAAAGGGAATGAGCAGTTCTTC.

This chain uses TRBV9 with TRBJ1-5; D possibly corresponds to TRBD1 (5 bases). The CDR3 covers 14 residues. From germline, CDR1 is SGDLS and CDR2 YYNGEE. Trimming pared 0 bases from V and 6 bases from J, leaving 10 bases between. Here the CDR3 DNA reads TGTGCCAGCAGCGTAGAGTCAGGGCCTCAGCCCCAGCATTTT. Translated, it gives CASSVESGPQPQHF.

The genes are TRBV4-2 and TRBJ1-1; D gene unclear. Trimming stripped 0 bases from V and 1 base from J, with 9 bases between. CDR1 and CDR2 from the germline V gene are LGHNA and YNFKEQ. The CDR3 has 15 residues. The CDR3: CASSQEVSSNTEAFF. CDR3 nucleotides: TGTGCCAGCAGCCAAGAAGTTAGCTCGAACACTGAAGCTTTCTTT.

The chain combines TRBV5-1 with TRBJ2-7; the match to TRBD1 covers 7 bases. With 0 bases clipped from V and 4 bases from J, the junction kept 7 bases outside the gene matches. The CDR3 has 15 residues. Germline V CDR1 and CDR2: SGHRS, YFSETQ. CDR3 region: CASSLGRTGYYEQYF. CDR3 sequence (DNA): TGCGCCAGCAGCTTGGGCAGGACAGGCTATTACGAGCAGTACTTC.

A remark on this clone: The sample holds other DNA sequences that translate to the same CDR3. The chain has TRBV20-1 and TRBJ2-2; D unclear. There are 11 residues in the CDR3. Germline V gene data show CDR1 as DFQATT and CDR2 as SNEGSKA (reference sequence). Trimming stripped 3 bases from V and 4 bases from J, with 3 bases between. CDR3 coding DNA: TGCAGTGCTAGGCGCACCGGGGAGCTGTTTTTT. This gives the protein CSARRTGELFF.

V usage is TRBV5-5 and J usage is TRBJ2-5; D call uncertain. V was trimmed by 6 bases and J by 4 bases, leaving 7 bases between them. The CDR3 covers 11 residues. Germline V lookup: CDR1 SGHKS, CDR2 YYEKEE (reference sequence). CDR3 sequence reads: CASTPLETQYF. In nucleotides, the CDR3 is TGTGCCAGCACCCCCTTAGAGACCCAGTACTTC.

The count of this clone is one. This chain connects TRBV6-5 to TRBJ1-1; the D is unclear. CDR1 MNHEY and CDR2 SVGAGI come from the germline V gene. The CDR3 is 14 residues long. V lost 6 bases and J lost 1, with 12 bases in between. CDR3 region: CASSPSYENTEAFF. CDR3 DNA sequence: TGTGCCAGCAGCCCATCCTACGAGAACACTGAAGCTTTCTTT.

CDR3 in DNA: TGTGCCAGCAGTTACTCGGAGGGACTCTCTGGAAACACCATATATTTT. Protein sequence: CASSYSEGLSGNTIYF. V gene TRBV6-5 combines with J gene TRBJ1-3, with D perhaps TRBD1 (5 bases). From germline, CDR1 is MNHEY and CDR2 SVGAGI. This CDR3 comprises 16 residues. With 0 bases removed from V and 0 bases from J, the gap between germline ends came to 9 bases.

CDR3 region: CTSSLKNEQYF. DNA for the CDR3: TGCACCAGCAGCCTGAAGAACGAGCAGTACTTC. V is TRBV1 and J is TRBJ2-7. TRBV1 is described as a pseudogene. This CDR3 contains 11 residues.

This chain links TRBV6-6 with TRBJ1-5; the D is unclear. V shed 6 bases and J shed 8 bases, with 14 bases lying between them. The length of the CDR3 is 13 residues. The V gene's germline CDR1 is MNHNY and CDR2 SVGAGI (reference sequence). The DNA for the CDR3 is TGTGCCAGCAGCGGAGGGCAATTGGAGCCCCAGCATTTT. Translation gives CASSGGQLEPQHF.

V and J are TRBV5-4 and TRBJ2-7, with a possible D match to TRBD2 (6 bases). Germline CDR1 and CDR2: SGHNT and YYREEE (reference sequence). The CDR3 has 14 residues. V lost 2 bases and J 2 bases, leaving 11 bases between the germline ends. CDR3 coding DNA: TGTGCCAGCAGCTTAAGGGACTCGACCTACGAGCAGTACTTC. This translates into CASSLRDSTYEQYF. The complete variable domain, with remaining parts taken from reference TRBV5-4 and TRBJ2-7, reads ETGVTQSPTHLIKTRGQQVTLRCSSQSGHNTVSWYQQALGQGPQFIFQYYREEENGRGNFPPRFSGLQFPNYSSELNVNALELDDSALYLCASSLRDSTYEQYFGPGTRLTVT.

V usage is TRBV5-1 and J usage is TRBJ2-7, with 12 bases lining up with TRBD2. This CDR3 comprises 17 residues. Germline CDR1 reads SGHRS; CDR2 reads YFSETQ. Germline trimming cut 0 bases from V and 2 bases from J; bases unmatched to any gene: 6. CDR3 protein: CASSLALAGGWTYEQYF. The CDR3 nucleotides read TGCGCCAGCAGCTTGGCACTAGCGGGAGGTTGGACCTACGAGCAGTACTTC.

Comments on this clone: This specimen includes other DNA sequences encoding the same CDR3. The V gene is TRBV20-1, the J gene TRBJ1-1; D unresolved. CDR1 is DFQATT and CDR2 is SNEGSKA in the germline V gene (reference sequence). The CDR3 extends over 11 amino acids. V lost 3 bases to trimming and J lost 1 base, with 3 bases between them. In nucleotides, the CDR3 is TGCAGTGCTAGCCGGAACACTGAAGCTTTCTTT. Its translation is CSASRNTEAFF.

This clone was found once. The chain has TRBV5-1 and TRBJ2-1, with D possibly matching TRBD2 (7 bases). Germline CDR1 is SGHRS and CDR2 is YFSETQ. The V end was cut by 4 bases, the J end by 12 bases, with 29 bases between. This CDR3 is built from 17 residues. The CDR3 DNA follows: TGCGCCAGCAGCAGTGGGTTAGGGGGAGGGTCGTCTTTTGGGCAGTTCTTC. It specifies CASSSGLGGGSSFGQFF.

The V gene is TRBV5-1, the J gene TRBJ1-1; 7 nucleotides line up with TRBD1. The CDR3 runs to 11 residues. Germline assignment: CDR1 SGHRS and CDR2 YFSETQ. Trimming cost V 4 bases and J 11 bases; bases outside gene matches: 5. This CDR3 is CASSGGQQAFF. The CDR3 nucleotides are TGCGCCAGCAGCGGGGGACAGCAGGCTTTCTTT.

The chain combines TRBV18 with TRBJ2-5, with D uncertain. Germline V gene data show CDR1 as KGHSH and CDR2 as LQKENI. The CDR3 length is 16 residues. V lost 3 bases and J lost 2, with 16 bases in between. CDR3 residues: CASSPAGPGLQETQYF. CDR3 in DNA: TGTGCCAGCTCACCGGCCGGACCGGGTCTACAAGAGACCCAGTACTTC.

V gene TRBV30 combines with J gene TRBJ2-1; 8 bases agree with TRBD2. The CDR3 loop spans 16 amino acids. V lost 5 bases and J lost 0; bases outside the gene matches: 9. The germline CDR1 and CDR2 sequences are GTSNPN and SVGIG (reference sequence). CDR3 nucleotide sequence: TGTGCCTGGTTATGGGGAGCGGGAGACTCCTACAATGAGCAGTTCTTC. It specifies CAWLWGAGDSYNEQFF.

The chain has TRBV6-4 and TRBJ2-7; D perhaps matches TRBD1 (6 bases). Looked up from germline, CDR1 is MRHNA and CDR2 is SNTAGT. The CDR3 has 15 amino acids. V was cut by 6 bases and J by 3 bases, with 18 bases left in between. CDR3 nucleotide sequence: TGTGCCAGCAGCCTCGGGGACACGCGGATCTACGAGCAGTACTTC. Its translation: CASSLGDTRIYEQYF.